A single sample gave rise to the 12 T cell receptor beta chains below, sequenced in a study of shared clonotypes between healthy human individuals. Method: immunoSEQ multiplex PCR; TCRdb's copy keeps in-frame clones and lacks some. The sample carries roughly 550,000 clones, around 95% recorded once. Naivety among CD8 cells was defined by CD45RO negativity and positive CCR7 selection, thereby excluding terminally differentiated effector memory CD45RA+ cells. What was sequenced was naive CD8+ T cells sorted from blood. The receptors were sampled from a woman in her twenties or thirties in good health.

This rearrangement joins TRBV9 to TRBJ2-4; 7 nucleotides align to TRBD2. The CDR3 has 15 residues. V lost 0 bases, J lost 8 bases, and 8 bases stayed unmatched. CDR1 SGDLS and CDR2 YYNGEE come from the germline V gene. The CDR3 DNA is TGTGCCAGCAGCGTAGTAGGCGGGAGAATGGACATTCAGTACTTC. Translation gives CASSVVGGRMDIQYF.

V gene TRBV5-4 combines with J gene TRBJ2-5; D ambiguous. Germline CDR1 and CDR2: SGHNT and YYREEE (reference sequence). The CDR3 runs to 14 residues. The V and J ends lost 4 bases and 3 bases respectively, with 13 bases between them. DNA for the CDR3: TGTGCCAGCAGCGATCCCGTACAGAAAGAGACCCAGTACTTC. Protein product: CASSDPVQKETQYF.

A note on this clone: Different DNA sequences within this sample yield the same CDR3. V is TRBV27 and J is TRBJ2-7, with D unclear. Germline V gene data show CDR1 as MNHEY and CDR2 as SMNVEV (reference sequence). V lost 3 bases, J lost 6 bases, and 6 bases lay in between. The CDR3 consists of 11 residues. The DNA for the CDR3 is TGTGCCAGCAGTTTCCTTGGCGAGCAGTACTTC. Residues: CASSFLGEQYF.

The rearrangement joins TRBV28 to TRBJ2-2; D not resolved. Per germline, CDR1 MDHEN and CDR2 SYDVKM. V lost 6 bases to trimming and J lost 5 bases, with 13 bases between them. The CDR3 is 14 amino acids. This chain's CDR3 is CASSSRIPTGELFF. The DNA of the CDR3 is TGTGCCAGCAGCTCAAGGATCCCGACCGGGGAGCTGTTTTTT.

V gene TRBV28 combines with J gene TRBJ2-3, with D unclear. The CDR3 runs to 14 residues. In germline, CDR1 is MDHEN, CDR2 SYDVKM. V was trimmed by 3 bases and J by 6 bases, leaving 13 bases between them. The DNA for the CDR3 is TGTGCCAGCAGTTTTGGGAACCTCGGTGATACGCAGTATTTT. Translation gives CASSFGNLGDTQYF.

This chain joins TRBV6-1 and TRBJ1-1; D not certain. The V gene lost 8 bases and the J gene lost 4 bases, with 5 bases spanning the gap. CDR3 length: 10 residues. Germline CDR1 and CDR2: MNHNS and SASEGT. In nucleotides, the CDR3 is TGTGCCAGCCCGGGCACTGAAGCTTTCTTT. Residues: CASPGTEAFF.

The rearrangement uses TRBV5-1 and TRBJ2-2; D is ambiguous. The CDR3 covers 14 residues. From germline, CDR1 is SGHRS and CDR2 YFSETQ. Trimming stripped 1 base from V and 4 bases from J, with 8 bases between. The CDR3 region has the DNA TGCGCCAGCAGCTTGTTCCCCGCCACCGGGGAGCTGTTTTTT. Translated, it gives CASSLFPATGELFF.

In this sample, this clone turned up once. The chain combines TRBV7-8 with TRBJ1-4, with D hard to call. Per germline, CDR1 SGHVS and CDR2 FQNEAQ. This CDR3 spans 16 amino acids. The V and J ends lost 1 base and 0 bases respectively, with 9 bases between them. The CDR3 here is CASSLVPPTTNEKLFF. The CDR3 DNA follows: TGTGCCAGCAGCTTAGTTCCACCGACAACTAATGAAAAACTGTTTTTT.

V gene TRBV19 combines with J gene TRBJ1-2; D is possibly TRBD1 (6 bases). The CDR3 loop spans 14 amino acids. Trimming removed 6 bases from V and 5 bases from J, with 16 bases in between. Looked up from germline, CDR1 is LNHDA and CDR2 is SQIVND (reference sequence). CDR3 sequence (DNA): TGTGCCAGTAGGATGGCAGGGGAAATTTATGGCTACACCTTC. It translates to CASRMAGEIYGYTF.

The chain recombines TRBV4-1 with TRBJ2-7; TRBD2 agrees at 8 bases. Germline CDR1 is MGHRA and CDR2 is YSYEKL. This CDR3 spans 14 amino acids. With 3 bases clipped from V and 5 bases from J, the junction kept 6 bases outside the gene matches. In DNA, the CDR3 is TGCGCCAGCAGCCAGGGGACTAGTTTCCACGAGCAGTACTTC. Translated: CASSQGTSFHEQYF.

V gene TRBV7-2 combines with J gene TRBJ1-6; D call uncertain. The CDR3 consists of 14 residues. V shed 4 bases and J shed 9 bases, with 13 bases lying between them. The V gene's germline CDR1 is SGHTA and CDR2 FQGNSA. The CDR3 DNA sequence: TGTGCCAGCAGCTCCGCCTCGTGGGGTTCACCCCTCCACTTT. Its translation: CASSSASWGSPLHF.

The genes are TRBV10-3 and TRBJ2-1, with D perhaps matching TRBD2 (5 bases). This CDR3 contains 14 residues. Germline-derived CDR1 and CDR2 are ENHRY and SYGVKD. The ends were cut back, 3 bases at V and 5 bases at J, with 11 bases in the middle. CDR3 loop: CAISDPDYHNEQFF. CDR3 bases: TGTGCCATCAGTGACCCAGACTACCACAATGAGCAGTTCTTC.